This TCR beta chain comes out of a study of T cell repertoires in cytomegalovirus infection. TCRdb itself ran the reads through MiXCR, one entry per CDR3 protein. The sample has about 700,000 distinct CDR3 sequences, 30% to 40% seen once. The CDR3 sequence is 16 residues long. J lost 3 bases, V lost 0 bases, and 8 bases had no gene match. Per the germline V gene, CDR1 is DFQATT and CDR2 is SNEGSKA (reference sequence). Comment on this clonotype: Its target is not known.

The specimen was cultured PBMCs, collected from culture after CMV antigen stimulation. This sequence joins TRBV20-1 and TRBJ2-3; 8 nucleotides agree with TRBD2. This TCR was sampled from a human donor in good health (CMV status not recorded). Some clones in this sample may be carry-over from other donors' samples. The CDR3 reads CSARDRRLARTDTQYF. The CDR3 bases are TGCAGTGCTAGAGATCGGAGACTAGCGCGGACAGATACGCAGTATTTT.